This T cell receptor (beta chain) was captured in a study of T-cell reconstitution after alpha-beta-depleted transplantation in children. Broader study findings: After transplant, at about two months, alpha-beta T cells were reportedly derived from several hundred expanded graft clones. Newly made T cells mostly supplied T-cell counts and diversity one year after transplant. Recipient T cells and thymic progenitors that survived were the source of the high TCRbeta diversity seen at day 60 in some patients.

The V gene's germline CDR1 is MNHEY and CDR2 SVGAGI. The V end lost 6 bases, the J end lost 1 base, and 10 bases lay between the germline ends. The length of the CDR3 is 14 residues. The library targeted TCRbeta and was prepared with unique molecular identifiers. TCRdb called the PCR reads again in MiXCR, with one record for every CDR3 protein. Seen here are 330,000 or so distinct CDR3 sequences, 7.5% to 9% observed once, and the top ten hold approximately 8.2%. This clonotype has at least ten counts. Antigen: not known. The source is a female patient younger than 10 who had a stem cell transplant for Fanconi anemia, so the T cells may come from the graft donor. The material sequenced was peripheral blood, taken 360 days after TCRalphabeta/CD19-depleted stem cell transplant. The V call is TRBV6-5, the J call TRBJ1-5; D not resolved. The CDR3 DNA follows: TGTGCCAGCAGCTGGGCCAGAAGCAATCAGCCCCAGCATTTT. Translation: CASSWARSNQPQHF.